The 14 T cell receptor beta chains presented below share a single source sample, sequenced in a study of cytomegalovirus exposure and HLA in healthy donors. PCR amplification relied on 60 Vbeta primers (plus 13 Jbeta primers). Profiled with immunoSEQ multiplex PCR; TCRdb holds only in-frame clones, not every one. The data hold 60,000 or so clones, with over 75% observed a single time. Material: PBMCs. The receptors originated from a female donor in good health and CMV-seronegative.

As DNA, the CDR3 is TGTGCCAGCAGACGGGGGACCCGCGGGGAGCTGTTTTTT. Its protein is CASRRGTRGELFF. The V gene is TRBV27, the J gene TRBJ2-2; D is possibly TRBD2 (6 bases). The CDR3 contains 13 residues. Trimming removed 6 bases from V and 7 bases from J, with 12 bases in between. The V gene's germline CDR1 is MNHEY and CDR2 SMNVEV (reference sequence).

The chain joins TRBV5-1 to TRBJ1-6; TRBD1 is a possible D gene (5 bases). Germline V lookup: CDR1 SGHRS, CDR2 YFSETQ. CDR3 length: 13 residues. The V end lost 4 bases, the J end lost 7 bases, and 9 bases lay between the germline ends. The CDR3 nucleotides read TGCGCCAGCAGCCCAGGGAGGAATTCACCCCTCCACTTT. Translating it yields CASSPGRNSPLHF.

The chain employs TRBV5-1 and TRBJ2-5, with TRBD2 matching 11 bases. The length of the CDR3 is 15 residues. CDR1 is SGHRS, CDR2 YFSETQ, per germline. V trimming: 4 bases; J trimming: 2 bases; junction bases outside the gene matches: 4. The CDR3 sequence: CASSRGLAEQETQYF. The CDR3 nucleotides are TGCGCCAGCAGCAGGGGACTAGCGGAACAAGAGACCCAGTACTTC.

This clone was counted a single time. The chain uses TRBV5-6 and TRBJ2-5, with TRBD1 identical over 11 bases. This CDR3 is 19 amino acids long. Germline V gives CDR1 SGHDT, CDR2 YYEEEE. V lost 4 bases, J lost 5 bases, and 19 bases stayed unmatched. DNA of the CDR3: TGTGCCAGCAGCCGGACAGGGGGCCAGTCACTAGTCGGGCAGGAGACCCAGTACTTC. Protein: CASSRTGGQSLVGQETQYF.

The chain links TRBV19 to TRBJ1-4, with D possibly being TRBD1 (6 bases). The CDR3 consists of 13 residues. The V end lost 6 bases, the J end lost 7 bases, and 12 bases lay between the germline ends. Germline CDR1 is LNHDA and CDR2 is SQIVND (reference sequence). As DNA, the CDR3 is TGTGCCAGTAGGACCGTACAGGGTGAAAAACTGTTTTTT. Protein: CASRTVQGEKLFF.

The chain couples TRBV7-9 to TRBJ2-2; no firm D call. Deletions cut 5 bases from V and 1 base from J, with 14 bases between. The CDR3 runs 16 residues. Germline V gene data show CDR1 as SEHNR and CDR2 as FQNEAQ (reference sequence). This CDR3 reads CASSQLSGENTGELFF. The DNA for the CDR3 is TGTGCCAGCAGCCAATTGAGTGGAGAGAACACCGGGGAGCTGTTTTTT.

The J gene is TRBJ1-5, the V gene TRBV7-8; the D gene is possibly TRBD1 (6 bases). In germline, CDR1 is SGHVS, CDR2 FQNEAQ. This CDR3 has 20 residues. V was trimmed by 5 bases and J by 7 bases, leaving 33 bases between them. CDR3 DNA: TGTGCCAGCAGCCTATATATCCTGTATGGGCGGGGGACATTTGGGCAGCCCCAGCATTTT. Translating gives CASSLYILYGRGTFGQPQHF.

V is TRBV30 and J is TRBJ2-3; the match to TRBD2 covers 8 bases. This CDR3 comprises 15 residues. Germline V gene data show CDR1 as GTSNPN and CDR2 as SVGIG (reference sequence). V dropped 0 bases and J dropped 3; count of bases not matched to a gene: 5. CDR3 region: CAWSVYGGVTDTQYF. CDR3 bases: TGTGCCTGGAGTGTATACGGGGGGGTAACAGATACGCAGTATTTT.

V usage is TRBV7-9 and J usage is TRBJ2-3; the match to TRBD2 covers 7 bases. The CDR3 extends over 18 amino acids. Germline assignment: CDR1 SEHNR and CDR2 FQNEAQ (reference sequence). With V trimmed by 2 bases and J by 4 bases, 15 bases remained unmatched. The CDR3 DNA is TGTGCCAGCAGCTTATTGGGCCTTTCGTGGGGAGGGTCAGATACGCAGTATTTT. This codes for CASSLLGLSWGGSDTQYF.

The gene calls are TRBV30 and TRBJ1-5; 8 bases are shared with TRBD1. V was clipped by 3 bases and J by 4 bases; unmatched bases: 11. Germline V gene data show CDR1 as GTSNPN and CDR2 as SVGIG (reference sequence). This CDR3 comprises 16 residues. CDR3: CAWSRATGVSNQPQHF. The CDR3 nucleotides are TGTGCCTGGAGCCGGGCGACAGGGGTATCAAATCAGCCCCAGCATTTT.

CDR3 in amino acids: CASSADIQGMGSYNSPLHF. The CDR3 DNA reads as TGTGCCAGCAGCGCAGATATACAGGGGATGGGCTCCTATAATTCACCCCTCCACTTT. The V gene is TRBV9, the J gene TRBJ1-6; the match to TRBD1 covers 7 bases. Germline V gives CDR1 SGDLS, CDR2 YYNGEE. V dropped 3 bases and J dropped 0; count of bases not matched to a gene: 12. The CDR3 runs to 19 residues.

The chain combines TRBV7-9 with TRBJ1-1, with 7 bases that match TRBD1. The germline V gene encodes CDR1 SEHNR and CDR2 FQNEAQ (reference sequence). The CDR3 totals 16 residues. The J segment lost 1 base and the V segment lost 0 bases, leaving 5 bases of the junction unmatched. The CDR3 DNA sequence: TGTGCCAGCAGCTTAGCGCCGACAGGGCGGAACACTGAAGCTTTCTTT. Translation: CASSLAPTGRNTEAFF.

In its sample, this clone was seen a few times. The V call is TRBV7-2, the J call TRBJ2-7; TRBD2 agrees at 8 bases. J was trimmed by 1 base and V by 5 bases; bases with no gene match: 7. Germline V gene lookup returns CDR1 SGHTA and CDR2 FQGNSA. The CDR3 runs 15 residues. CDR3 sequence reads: CASSPSGGGSYEQYF. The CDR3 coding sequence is TGTGCCAGCAGCCCAAGCGGGGGAGGTTCCTACGAGCAGTACTTC.

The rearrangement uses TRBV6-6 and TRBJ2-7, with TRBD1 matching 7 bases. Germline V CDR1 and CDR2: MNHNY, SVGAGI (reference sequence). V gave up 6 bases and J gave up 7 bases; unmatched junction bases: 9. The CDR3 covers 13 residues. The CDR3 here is CASSRPTGREQYF. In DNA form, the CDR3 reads TGTGCCAGCAGCCGCCCGACAGGGCGTGAGCAGTACTTC.